This T cell receptor beta chain originates from a study of cytomegalovirus exposure and HLA in healthy donors. Regarding the study as a whole: According to a later analysis, most TCR beta chains associated with CMV appeared HLA-restricted. A later analysis showed HLA-associated TCR beta chains outstripping equally common others in clonal expansion. Previously analyzed data showed that most TCR beta V segments were productive at a frequency of about 87% or about 30%.

This clone was counted a few times. Its matching antigen is unknown. Use of 60 Vbeta and 13 Jbeta primers characterized the PCR. Assay: immunoSEQ multiplex PCR; the TCRdb copy retains only in-frame clones and omits some. Of around 110,000 clones in the sample, about 86% are singletons; the top ten hold 3.5% to 4.5%. The CDR3 consists of 12 residues. V gave up 5 bases and J gave up 6 bases; unmatched junction bases: 3. CDR1 and CDR2 (germline): MNHEY, SMNVEV (reference sequence). The chain is built from TRBV27 and TRBJ1-1; TRBD1 matches 7 bases. What was sequenced was PBMCs. The source is a woman aged 25 to 39 in good health and CMV-seronegative. The CDR3 here is CASSLGTAEAFF. The DNA for the CDR3 is TGTGCCAGCAGTCTAGGGACAGCTGAAGCTTTCTTT.